The 18 T cell receptor beta chains reported below all come from one sample, sequenced in a study of T cell responses to AZD1222 COVID-19 vaccine. Measured with immunoSEQ multiplex PCR; TCRdb has only the in-frame clones, and not every one. The sample lists some 99,000 clones; roughly 87% were seen once. The sample in question was peripheral blood, obtained on day 0 of AZD1222 vaccination. These receptor sequences come from an adult in good health.

This chain connects TRBV5-4 to TRBJ2-2, with D unresolved. Deletions cut 0 bases from V and 5 bases from J, with 8 bases between. The CDR3 runs to 14 residues. Germline V gene lookup returns CDR1 SGHNT and CDR2 YYREEE (reference sequence). CDR3 loop: CASSLVGGTGELFF. CDR3 nucleotides: TGTGCCAGCAGCTTGGTGGGTGGGACCGGGGAGCTGTTTTTT.

The J gene is TRBJ1-5, the V gene TRBV19; weak D call: TRBD1 (6 bases). The CDR3 extends over 12 amino acids. V dropped 6 bases and J dropped 11 bases, with 14 bases sitting between them. Germline CDR1 is LNHDA and CDR2 is SQIVND (reference sequence). The chain's CDR3 is CASSLGGLSQHF. CDR3 sequence (DNA): TGTGCCAGTAGCCTCGGGGGGCTGTCCCAGCATTTT.

V is TRBV10-2 and J is TRBJ1-6, with no clear D. Germline V gene data show CDR1 as WSHSY and CDR2 as SAAADI. V lost 8 bases, J lost 1 base, and 9 bases lay in between. The CDR3 totals 14 residues. CDR3 in amino acids: CASGETSYNSPLHF. DNA for the CDR3: TGCGCCAGCGGAGAGACTTCCTATAATTCACCCCTCCACTTT.

The V and J genes are TRBV18 and TRBJ1-1; 11 bases agree with TRBD1. CDR3 size: 19 residues. The germline V gene has CDR1 KGHSH and CDR2 LQKENI. V trimming: 6 bases; J trimming: 0 bases; junction bases outside the gene matches: 15. Written as DNA, the CDR3 is TGTGCCAGCTCTCCCTACTTCACGGGACAGGGGGGTTTGAACACTGAAGCTTTCTTT. Translated, it gives CASSPYFTGQGGLNTEAFF.

CDR3 DNA: TGTGCCAGCAGCTCGACTAGCGGGGCGGAGACCCAGTACTTC. This translates into CASSSTSGAETQYF. The rearrangement joins TRBV11-2 to TRBJ2-5, with 11 nucleotides matching TRBD2. Germline values: CDR1 SGHAT, CDR2 FQNNGV. This CDR3 spans 14 amino acids. The ends lost 4 bases at V and 5 bases at J; junction bases unmatched: 3.

The chain employs TRBV5-1 and TRBJ2-7; D possibly uses TRBD1 or TRBD2 (5 bases each). Germline V lookup: CDR1 SGHRS, CDR2 YFSETQ. The V gene lost 1 base and the J gene lost 3 bases, with 11 bases spanning the gap. This CDR3 is 14 amino acids long. The CDR3, as DNA: TGCGCCAGCAGCTTGTTTGGGGGAATCTACGAGCAGTACTTC. Its translation: CASSLFGGIYEQYF. Complete variable domain (other parts from reference TRBV5-1 and TRBJ2-7): KAGVTQTPRYLIKTRGQQVTLSCSPISGHRSVSWYQQTPGQGLQFLFEYFSETQRNKGNFPGRFSGRQFSNSRSEMNVSTLELGDSALYLCASSLFGGIYEQYFGPGTRLTVT.

The chain combines TRBV7-9 with TRBJ2-1; TRBD2 agrees at 13 bases. In germline, CDR1 is SEHNR, CDR2 FQNEAQ (reference sequence). The CDR3 sequence is 15 residues long. Trimming at V came to 4 bases and at J to 9 bases, leaving 6 bases not matched to a gene. CDR3 sequence: CASSSGLAGVFEQFF. The DNA for the CDR3 is TGTGCCAGCAGCTCCGGACTAGCGGGAGTATTTGAGCAGTTCTTC.

The CDR3 spells CASSPRQVQETQYF. Here the CDR3 DNA reads TGTGCCAGCAGCCCCCGACAGGTCCAAGAGACCCAGTACTTC. This chain connects TRBV11-2 to TRBJ2-5, with D tentatively TRBD1 (6 bases). The CDR3 totals 14 residues. The germline V gene has CDR1 SGHAT and CDR2 FQNNGV. V was shortened by 5 bases and J by 1 base, with 11 bases between the two germline ends.

V gene TRBV28 combines with J gene TRBJ1-2; D remains unclear. The germline V gene encodes CDR1 MDHEN and CDR2 SYDVKM. This CDR3 has 12 amino acids. Trimming pared 1 base from V and 4 bases from J, leaving 4 bases between. CDR3 sequence (DNA): TGTGCCAGCAGTTTATCCAGCTATGGCTACACCTTC. It specifies CASSLSSYGYTF.

The chain joins TRBV30 to TRBJ1-2, with a tentative D call TRBD1 (5 bases). The germline gives CDR1 GTSNPN, CDR2 SVGIG (reference sequence). Trimming took off 4 bases at V and 8 bases at J, with 14 bases between the two ends. The CDR3 contains 12 residues. The CDR3 bases are TGTGCCTGGACCAGAGGGGTATGGGGCTACACCTTC. This gives the protein CAWTRGVWGYTF.

The V gene is TRBV11-2, the J gene TRBJ1-1, with D perhaps matching TRBD1 (6 bases). This CDR3 has 15 amino acids. Germline V gene data show CDR1 as SGHAT and CDR2 as FQNNGV. Trimming removed 4 bases at V and 5 bases at J, with 17 bases between. The DNA of the CDR3 is TGTGCCAGCAGCTACCTCGGGGGGCCAGGGACTGAAGCTTTCTTT. It yields the protein CASSYLGGPGTEAFF.

The genes are TRBV10-3 and TRBJ2-7, with 9 bases matching TRBD1. The CDR3 loop spans 14 amino acids. The trim removed 6 bases at V and 5 bases at J, leaving 8 bases unmatched. Per germline, CDR1 ENHRY and CDR2 SYGVKD. In nucleotides, the CDR3 is TGTGCCATCAGACAACAGGGGGCGCGAGACGAGCAGTACTTC. It translates to CAIRQQGARDEQYF.

The chain links TRBV24-1 to TRBJ2-7; D remains ambiguous. The V gene lost 2 bases and the J gene lost 0 bases, with 16 bases spanning the gap. CDR1 and CDR2 (germline): KGHDR, SFDVKD. The CDR3 has 17 amino acids. In nucleotides, the CDR3 is TGTGCCACCAGTGATTACCCTCTCGGCGCGGACTCCTACGAGCAGTACTTC. It codes for CATSDYPLGADSYEQYF.

CDR3 DNA: TGTGCCAGCAGCCCGACAGGGGGGCAAGAGACCCAGTACTTC. Protein sequence: CASSPTGGQETQYF. The genes are TRBV5-5 and TRBJ2-5; 9 positions match TRBD1. The trim removed 4 bases at V and 2 bases at J, leaving 3 bases unmatched. Germline assignment: CDR1 SGHKS and CDR2 YYEKEE (reference sequence). The CDR3 loop spans 14 amino acids.

The chain has TRBV21-1 and TRBJ1-2. TRBV21-1 is given as a pseudogene. This CDR3 contains 11 residues. CDR3 DNA: TGTGCCAGTCAGGACCCCTATGGCTACACCTTC. Amino acids: CASQDPYGYTF.

The gene calls are TRBV7-2 and TRBJ2-7; 8 positions match TRBD2. Looked up from germline, CDR1 is SGHTA and CDR2 is FQGNSA. CDR3 size: 17 residues. V was clipped by 0 bases and J by 2 bases; unmatched bases: 9. The CDR3 bases are TGTGCCAGCAGCTTAGCGGTGTTGCGGGGGGCTGCCTACGAGCAGTACTTC. It translates to CASSLAVLRGAAYEQYF.

The chain couples TRBV4-1 to TRBJ2-5; D unresolved. V was pared by 4 bases and J by 0 bases, with 3 bases between. CDR3 length equals 12 residues. Germline CDR1 MGHRA, CDR2 YSYEKL. CDR3: CASSRNQETQYF. CDR3 DNA: TGCGCCAGCAGCCGGAACCAAGAGACCCAGTACTTC.

This chain joins TRBV5-6 and TRBJ2-2, with TRBD2 identical over 13 bases. Per germline, CDR1 SGHDT and CDR2 YYEEEE. CDR3 length equals 16 residues. V was clipped by 4 bases and J by 3 bases; unmatched bases: 3. Written as DNA, the CDR3 is TGTGCCAGCAGCGTAGGACTAGCGGGAGACACCGGGGAGCTGTTTTTT. Translated, it gives CASSVGLAGDTGELFF. Together with reference TRBV5-6 and TRBJ2-2, the CDR3 gives the full variable domain: DAGVTQSPTHLIKTRGQQVTLRCSPKSGHDTVSWYQQALGQGPQFIFQYYEEEERQRGNFPDRFSGHQFPNYSSELNVNALLLGDSALYLCASSVGLAGDTGELFFGEGSRLTVL.